These 24 T cell receptor beta chains were sequenced from one sample in a study of shared clonotypes between healthy human individuals. Some clones are missing from TCRdb's copy, which holds only in-frame ones; the method was immunoSEQ multiplex PCR. Of 450,000 to 600,000 clones in the sample, roughly 85% were seen once. Sequenced material: PBMCs. The receptors shown here come from a woman between 40 and 55 years old in good health. Some clones in this sample may be carry-over from other donors' samples.

This rearrangement joins TRBV7-2 to TRBJ2-7, with 8 positions matching TRBD2. Germline V lookup: CDR1 SGHTA, CDR2 FQGNSA. This CDR3 comprises 15 residues. Trimming cost V 9 bases and J 0 bases; bases outside gene matches: 10. This chain's CDR3 is CASAGGAAPSYEQYF. DNA for the CDR3: TGTGCCAGTGCCGGGGGGGCCGCCCCCTCCTACGAGCAGTACTTC.

The genes are TRBV10-2 and TRBJ2-1, with unresolved D. The CDR3 loop spans 11 amino acids. Between the trimmed V and J ends, which lost 4 bases and 10 bases, there was a span of 8 bases. Germline V gene sequence: CDR1 WSHSY, CDR2 SAAADI. The DNA of the CDR3 is TGCGCCAGCAGTGGGCTACGAGAGCAGTTCTTC. Its protein product is CASSGLREQFF.

At least ten counts were recorded for this clone. This chain joins TRBV7-2 and TRBJ1-3, with 8 bases that match TRBD1. Unmatched junction bases numbered 4, after V lost 4 bases and J lost 2 bases. From germline, CDR1 is SGHTA and CDR2 FQGNSA. The CDR3 covers 15 residues. The CDR3 nucleotides are TGTGCCAGCAGCTCTGGACAGGGAACTGGAAACACCATATATTTT. Translated, it gives CASSSGQGTGNTIYF.

The chain employs TRBV5-6 and TRBJ2-5; the match to TRBD2 covers 13 bases. The CDR3 has 15 residues. V was clipped by 4 bases and J by 6 bases; unmatched bases: 6. From germline, CDR1 is SGHDT and CDR2 YYEEEE. CDR3 loop: CASSLGLAGAQTQYF. Here the CDR3 DNA reads TGTGCCAGCAGCCTAGGACTAGCGGGAGCCCAGACCCAGTACTTC.

V is TRBV5-4 and J is TRBJ2-1; D not certain. Trimming cost V 7 bases and J 3 bases, with 17 bases left between them. The CDR3 consists of 15 residues. In germline, CDR1 is SGHNT, CDR2 YYREEE (reference sequence). CDR3 in amino acids: CASARDGMGYNEQFF. For the CDR3, the DNA is TGTGCCAGCGCGAGAGATGGTATGGGCTACAATGAGCAGTTCTTC. The full variable domain, its missing parts supplied by reference TRBV5-4 and TRBJ2-1, is ETGVTQSPTHLIKTRGQQVTLRCSSQSGHNTVSWYQQALGQGPQFIFQYYREEENGRGNFPPRFSGLQFPNYSSELNVNALELDDSALYLCASARDGMGYNEQFFGPGTRLTVL.

This chain links TRBV2 with TRBJ2-1; 9 bases line up with TRBD2. The CDR3 covers 13 residues. After removal of 7 bases from V and 7 bases from J, the junction contained 5 bases not matched to a gene. The germline CDR1 and CDR2 sequences are SNHLY and FYNNEI. This CDR3 reads CASIYAGGNEQFF. CDR3 coding DNA: TGTGCCAGCATTTATGCGGGAGGGAATGAGCAGTTCTTC.

This clone appeared a single time. V and J are TRBV7-8 and TRBJ2-1; 8 nucleotides line up with TRBD2. The V segment lost 3 bases and the J segment 9 bases; nucleotides outside the gene matches: 4. This CDR3 has 13 amino acids. Germline V lookup: CDR1 SGHVS, CDR2 FQNEAQ. CDR3 in DNA: TGTGCCAGCAGCTTGCGGGAGGAGGGTGAGCAGTTCTTC. Its protein is CASSLREEGEQFF.

The chain combines TRBV11-2 with TRBJ2-5, with D possibly matching TRBD1 (6 bases). Deletions cut 3 bases from V and 5 bases from J, with 16 bases between. Germline V gene sequence: CDR1 SGHAT, CDR2 FQNNGV. The CDR3 consists of 15 residues. In DNA, the CDR3 is TGTGCCAGCAGCTTGCCGCAGGGGCCCTGGGAGACCCAGTACTTC. Amino acid sequence: CASSLPQGPWETQYF.

The chain recombines TRBV5-8 with TRBJ2-3, with 7 bases identical to TRBD1. J gave up 0 bases and V 0 bases, and 7 bases lay outside the gene matches. The CDR3 runs to 17 residues. CDR1 and CDR2 from the germline V gene are SGHTS and YDEGEE. The CDR3 DNA follows: TGTGCCAGCAGCTTGGAGGCAGGGACAGCAAGCACAGATACGCAGTATTTT. Translating it yields CASSLEAGTASTDTQYF.

The V gene is TRBV5-1, the J gene TRBJ2-7, with a weak D call TRBD1 (6 bases). CDR1 is SGHRS and CDR2 is YFSETQ in the germline V gene. The CDR3 contains 15 residues. The V and J ends lost 4 bases and 2 bases respectively, with 16 bases between them. DNA of the CDR3: TGCGCCAGCAGCCCCGTGGCAGGGGTAACCTACGAGCAGTACTTC. Its protein product is CASSPVAGVTYEQYF.

The CDR3 loop reads CASSLRGNSGANVLTF. The CDR3 nucleotides are TGTGCCAGCAGTCTAAGGGGGAACTCTGGGGCCAACGTCCTGACTTTC. The chain uses TRBV28 and TRBJ2-6, with D possibly being TRBD1 (6 bases). The CDR3 length is 16 residues. CDR1 is MDHEN and CDR2 is SYDVKM in the germline V gene. Deletions cut 5 bases from V and 0 bases from J, with 11 bases between.

V usage is TRBV2 and J usage is TRBJ2-5, with D unresolved. Per the germline V gene, CDR1 is SNHLY and CDR2 is FYNNEI. The germline V and J ends were trimmed by 1 base and 1 base, with 10 bases remaining between them. This CDR3 has 15 amino acids. As DNA, the CDR3 is TGTGCCAGCAGTGAAGTCGGCTTCGGCCAAGAGACCCAGTACTTC. It is translated as CASSEVGFGQETQYF.

This clone was recorded only once. This rearrangement joins TRBV2 to TRBJ2-7; D not certain. The ends were cut back, 6 bases at V and 0 bases at J, with 12 bases in the middle. The CDR3 is 14 residues long. In germline, CDR1 is SNHLY, CDR2 FYNNEI. The CDR3 sequence is CASSAEVTSYEQYF. CDR3 sequence (DNA): TGTGCCAGCAGCGCTGAGGTCACCTCCTACGAGCAGTACTTC.

The chain recombines TRBV6-7 with TRBJ2-5; D is possibly TRBD1 (6 bases). TRBV6-7 is annotated as an ORF whose role is uncertain. The CDR3 is made up of 15 amino acids. V was shortened by 2 bases and J by 5 bases, with 15 bases between the two germline ends. The DNA of the CDR3 is TGTGCCAGCAGTTACGCCGGGACAACCCGGGAGACCCAGTACTTC. This encodes CASSYAGTTRETQYF.

This clone qualifies as medium-sized. Within the sample, other DNA sequences also encode this same CDR3. This chain uses TRBV5-6 with TRBJ1-5, with D perhaps matching TRBD1 (5 bases). The germline V gene has CDR1 SGHDT and CDR2 YYEEEE. CDR3 length: 17 amino acids. V was shortened by 0 bases and J by 1 base, with 14 bases between the two germline ends. The CDR3 loop reads CASSLGRERPSNQPQHF. The CDR3 bases are TGTGCCAGCAGCTTGGGCAGGGAGAGACCAAGCAATCAGCCCCAGCATTTT.

The chain uses TRBV5-5 and TRBJ1-2, with TRBD1 as a possible D gene (6 bases). V lost 6 bases to trimming and J lost 9 bases, with 15 bases between them. This CDR3 has 12 amino acids. Looked up from germline, CDR1 is SGHKS and CDR2 is YYEKEE (reference sequence). DNA for the CDR3: TGTGCCAGCAACAGGGTAACGGATTGCTACACCTTC. This sequence encodes CASNRVTDCYTF. The variable domain in full, with the rest retrieved from reference TRBV5-5 and TRBJ1-2, is DAGVTQSPTHLIKTRGQQVTLRCSPISGHKSVSWYQQVLGQGPQFIFQYYEKEERGRGNFPDRFSARQFPNYSSELNVNALLLGDSALYLCASNRVTDCYTFGSGTRLTVV.

This chain uses TRBV7-6 with TRBJ1-2; no clear D gene. The CDR3 spans 15 residues. The germline CDR1 and CDR2 sequences are SGHVS and FNYEAQ. Trimming left V 1 base short and J 4 bases short, with 13 bases between. CDR3 DNA: TGTGCCAGCAGCTTAGAGGTCGGAGGGAGCTATGGCTACACCTTC. Encoded protein: CASSLEVGGSYGYTF.

Points on this clone: A clone one base away is much larger, so this may be a read error. The chain couples TRBV7-2 to TRBJ2-5; unclear D gene. Trimming took off 5 bases at V and 1 base at J, with 2 bases between the two ends. The CDR3 is made up of 11 amino acids. Germline CDR1 is SGHTA and CDR2 is FQGNSA. CDR3 amino acids: CASSGQETQYF. The CDR3 DNA reads as TGTGCCAGCAGCGGCCAAGAGACCCAGTACTTC.

The chain employs TRBV10-3 and TRBJ2-3, with TRBD2 identical over 7 bases. The ends lost 2 bases at V and 2 bases at J; junction bases unmatched: 13. Germline CDR1 ENHRY, CDR2 SYGVKD. This CDR3 region has 18 residues. The CDR3 DNA follows: TGTGCCATCAGTGAGAGCGAGGTAGGGGAGGGATCCACAGATACGCAGTATTTT. Translated: CAISESEVGEGSTDTQYF.

The V and J genes are TRBV20-1 and TRBJ2-3, with D possibly matching TRBD2 (5 bases). There are 10 residues in the CDR3. The germline CDR1 and CDR2 sequences are DFQATT and SNEGSKA (reference sequence). Trimming left V 6 bases short and J 4 bases short, with 5 bases between. Here the CDR3 DNA reads TGCAGTGCACTAGCAGATACGCAGTATTTT. It codes for CSALADTQYF.

This clone was found a few times. In nucleotides, the CDR3 is TGTGCCAGCAGCGTAGTTTCGGGGCATGAGCAGTTCTTC. It yields the protein CASSVVSGHEQFF. The V gene is TRBV9, the J gene TRBJ2-1; either TRBD1 or TRBD2 may supply D (5 bases each). Trimming took off 0 bases at V and 8 bases at J, with 9 bases between the two ends. CDR3 size: 13 residues. Germline loops: CDR1 SGDLS, CDR2 YYNGEE.

The chain recombines TRBV10-2 with TRBJ2-5; D unresolved. V lost 3 bases and J 3 bases, leaving 14 bases between the germline ends. Germline V lookup: CDR1 WSHSY, CDR2 SAAADI. The CDR3 has 15 residues. The CDR3 nucleotides read TGCGCCAGCAGTGATTTAAGCTTCATAGAAGAGACCCAGTACTTC. It encodes CASSDLSFIEETQYF.

The V gene is TRBV19, the J gene TRBJ2-7, with D unclear. Per germline, CDR1 LNHDA and CDR2 SQIVND (reference sequence). This CDR3 has 14 amino acids. V was pared by 7 bases and J by 2 bases, with 15 bases between. CDR3 sequence reads: CASNKASAPYEQYF. CDR3 nucleotide sequence: TGTGCCAGTAATAAAGCCTCCGCCCCCTACGAGCAGTACTTC.

This clone was picked up a small number of times. The rearrangement uses TRBV28 and TRBJ1-5; D remains unclear. V lost 1 base and J lost 9, with 7 bases in between. This CDR3 is built from 12 residues. Per germline, CDR1 MDHEN and CDR2 SYDVKM. The CDR3 loop reads CASSLYLWPQHF. In nucleotides, the CDR3 is TGTGCCAGCAGTTTATATCTGTGGCCCCAGCATTTT.